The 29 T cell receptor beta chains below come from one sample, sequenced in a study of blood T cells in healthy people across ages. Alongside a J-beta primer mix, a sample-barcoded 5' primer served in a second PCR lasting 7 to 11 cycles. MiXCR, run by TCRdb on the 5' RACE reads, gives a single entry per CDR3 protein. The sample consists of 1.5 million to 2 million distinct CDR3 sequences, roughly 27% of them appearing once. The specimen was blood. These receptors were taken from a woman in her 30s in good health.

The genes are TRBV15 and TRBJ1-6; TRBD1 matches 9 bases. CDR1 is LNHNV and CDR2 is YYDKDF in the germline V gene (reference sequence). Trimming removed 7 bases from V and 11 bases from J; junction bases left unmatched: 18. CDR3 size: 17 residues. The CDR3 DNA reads TGTGCCACCACAGAATGGGACAGGGAAGGCAGTCGGGCACCCCTCCACTTT. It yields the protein CATTEWDREGSRAPLHF. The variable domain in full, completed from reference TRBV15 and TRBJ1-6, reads DAMVIQNPRYQVTQFGKPVTLSCSQTLNHNVMYWYQQKSSQAPKLLFHYYDKDFNNEADTPDNFQSRRPNTSFCFLDIRSPGLGDTAMYLCATTEWDREGSRAPLHFGNGTRLTVT.

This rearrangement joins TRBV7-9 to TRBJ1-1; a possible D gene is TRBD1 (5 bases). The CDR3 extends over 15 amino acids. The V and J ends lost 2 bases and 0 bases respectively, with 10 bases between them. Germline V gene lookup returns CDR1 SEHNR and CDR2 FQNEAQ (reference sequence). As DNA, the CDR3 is TGTGCCAGCAGCTTAAGACAGACCATGAACACTGAAGCTTTCTTT. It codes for CASSLRQTMNTEAFF.

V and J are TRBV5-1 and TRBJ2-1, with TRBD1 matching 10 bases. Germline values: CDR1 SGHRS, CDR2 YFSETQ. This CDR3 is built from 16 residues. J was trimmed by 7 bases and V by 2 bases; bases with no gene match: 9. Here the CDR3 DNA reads TGCGCCAGCAGCTTAGCCGGGACAGGGGCAGAAAATGAGCAGTTCTTC. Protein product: CASSLAGTGAENEQFF.

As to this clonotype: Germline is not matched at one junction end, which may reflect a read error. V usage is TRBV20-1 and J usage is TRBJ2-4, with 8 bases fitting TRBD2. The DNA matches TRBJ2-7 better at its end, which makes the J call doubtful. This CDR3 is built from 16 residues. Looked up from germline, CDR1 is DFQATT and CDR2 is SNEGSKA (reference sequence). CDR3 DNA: TGCGGTGCTAGTGGGGCTGGGCTAGCGGGTACCTACGAGCAGTACTTC. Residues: CGASGAGLAGTYEQYF.

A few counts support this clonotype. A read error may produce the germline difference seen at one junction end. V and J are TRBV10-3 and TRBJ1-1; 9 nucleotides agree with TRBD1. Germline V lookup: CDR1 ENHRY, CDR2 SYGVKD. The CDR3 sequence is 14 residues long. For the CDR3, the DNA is TGTTCCATCAGTGAGGACAGGGGGAACACTGAAGCTTTCTTT. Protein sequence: CSISEDRGNTEAFF.

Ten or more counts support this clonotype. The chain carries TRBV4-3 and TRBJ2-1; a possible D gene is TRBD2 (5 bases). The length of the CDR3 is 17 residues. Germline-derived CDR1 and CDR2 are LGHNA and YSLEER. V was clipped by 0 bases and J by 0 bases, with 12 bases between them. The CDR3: CASSQESGESSYNEQFF. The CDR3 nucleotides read TGCGCCAGCAGCCAAGAGTCCGGGGAATCCTCCTACAATGAGCAGTTCTTC.

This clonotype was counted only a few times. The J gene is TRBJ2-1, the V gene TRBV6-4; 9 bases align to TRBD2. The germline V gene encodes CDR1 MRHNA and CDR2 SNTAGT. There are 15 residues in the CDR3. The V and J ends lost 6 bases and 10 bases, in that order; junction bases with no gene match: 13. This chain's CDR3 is CASRGTSRAADEQFF. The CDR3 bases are TGTGCCAGCAGAGGGACTAGCCGGGCAGCAGACGAGCAGTTCTTC.

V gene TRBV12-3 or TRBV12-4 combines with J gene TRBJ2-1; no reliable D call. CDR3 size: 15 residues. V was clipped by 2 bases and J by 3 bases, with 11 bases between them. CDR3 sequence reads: CASSLSGHSYNEQFF. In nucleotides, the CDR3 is TGTGCCAGCAGTTTATCTGGGCACAGCTACAATGAGCAGTTCTTC.

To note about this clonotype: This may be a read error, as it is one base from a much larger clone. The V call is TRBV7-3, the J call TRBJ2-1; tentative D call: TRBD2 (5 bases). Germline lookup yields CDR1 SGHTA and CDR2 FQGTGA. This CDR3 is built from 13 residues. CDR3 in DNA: TGTGCCAACAGCTTAGGCGAGAGGGATGAGCAGTTCTTC. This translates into CANSLGERDEQFF.

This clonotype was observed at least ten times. CDR3 sequence: CASRSSGGNSPLHF. The CDR3 DNA reads as TGTGCCAGCAGAAGTTCAGGGGGAAATTCACCCCTCCACTTT. V gene TRBV6-6 combines with J gene TRBJ1-6; 7 bases agree with TRBD1. This CDR3 is 14 amino acids long. The V segment lost 6 bases and the J segment 7 bases; nucleotides outside the gene matches: 6. Germline V gene sequence: CDR1 MNHNY, CDR2 SVGAGI (reference sequence).

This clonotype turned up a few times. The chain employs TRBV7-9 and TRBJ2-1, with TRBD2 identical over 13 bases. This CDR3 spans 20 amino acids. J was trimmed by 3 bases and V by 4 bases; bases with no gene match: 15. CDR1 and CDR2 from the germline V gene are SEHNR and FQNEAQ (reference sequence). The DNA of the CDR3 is TGTGCCAGCAGCTCCCTCGGTGGACTAGCGGGAGCGGGGGGCTACAATGAGCAGTTCTTC. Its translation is CASSSLGGLAGAGGYNEQFF.

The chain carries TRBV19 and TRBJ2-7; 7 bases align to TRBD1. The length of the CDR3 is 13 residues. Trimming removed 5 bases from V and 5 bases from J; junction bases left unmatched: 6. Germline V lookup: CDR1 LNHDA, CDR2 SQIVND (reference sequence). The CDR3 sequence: CASSRQGEDEQYF. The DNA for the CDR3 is TGTGCCAGTAGTCGACAGGGTGAGGACGAGCAGTACTTC.

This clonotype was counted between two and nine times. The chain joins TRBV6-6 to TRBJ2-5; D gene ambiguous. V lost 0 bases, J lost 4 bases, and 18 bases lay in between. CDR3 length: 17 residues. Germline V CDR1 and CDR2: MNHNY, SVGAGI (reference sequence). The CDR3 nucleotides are TGTGCCAGCAGTTACTCGGTGCGGATCGCAGTTTCAGAGACCCAGTACTTC. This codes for CASSYSVRIAVSETQYF.

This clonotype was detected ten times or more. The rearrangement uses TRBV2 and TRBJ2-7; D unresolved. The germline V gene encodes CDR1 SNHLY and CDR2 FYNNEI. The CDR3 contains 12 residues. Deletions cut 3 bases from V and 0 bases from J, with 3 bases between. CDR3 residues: CASSDSSYEQYF. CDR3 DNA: TGTGCCAGCAGTGATAGCTCCTACGAGCAGTACTTC.

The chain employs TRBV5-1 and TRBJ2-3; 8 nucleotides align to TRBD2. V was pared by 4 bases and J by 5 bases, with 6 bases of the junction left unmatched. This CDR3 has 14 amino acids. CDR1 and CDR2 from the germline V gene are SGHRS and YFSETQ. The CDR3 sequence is CASSVVLAGDTQYF. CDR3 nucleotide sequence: TGCGCCAGCAGCGTGGTTCTAGCGGGAGATACGCAGTATTTT.

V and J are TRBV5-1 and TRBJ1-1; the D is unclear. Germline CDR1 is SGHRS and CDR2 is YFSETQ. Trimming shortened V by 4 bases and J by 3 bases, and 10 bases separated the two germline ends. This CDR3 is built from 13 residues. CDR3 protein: CASSTPVDTEAFF. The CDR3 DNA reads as TGCGCCAGCAGCACCCCGGTCGACACTGAAGCTTTCTTT.

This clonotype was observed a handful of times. The CDR3 bases are TGTGCCAGCGAGGGGTCGTGGCGGATAAACACCGGGGAGCTGTTTTTT. This codes for CASEGSWRINTGELFF. V is TRBV7-9 and J is TRBJ2-2; perhaps D is TRBD1 or TRBD2 (5 bases each). The CDR3 runs to 16 residues. The germline gives CDR1 SEHNR, CDR2 FQNEAQ (reference sequence). The V end was cut by 8 bases, the J end by 2 bases, with 18 bases between.

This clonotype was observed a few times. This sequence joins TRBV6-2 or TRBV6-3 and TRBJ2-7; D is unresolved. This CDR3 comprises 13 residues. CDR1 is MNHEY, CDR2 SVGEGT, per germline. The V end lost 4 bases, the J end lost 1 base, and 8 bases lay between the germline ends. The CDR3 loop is CASSSVLSYEQYF. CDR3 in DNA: TGTGCCAGCAGTTCGGTCCTTTCCTACGAGCAGTACTTC.

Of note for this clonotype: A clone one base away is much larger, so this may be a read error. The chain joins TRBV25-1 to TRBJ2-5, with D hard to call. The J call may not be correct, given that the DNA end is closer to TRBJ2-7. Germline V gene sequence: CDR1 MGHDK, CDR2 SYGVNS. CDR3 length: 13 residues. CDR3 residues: CASSPLARCEQYF. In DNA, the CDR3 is TGTGCCAGCAGCCCTCTTGCTAGATGCGAGCAGTACTTC.

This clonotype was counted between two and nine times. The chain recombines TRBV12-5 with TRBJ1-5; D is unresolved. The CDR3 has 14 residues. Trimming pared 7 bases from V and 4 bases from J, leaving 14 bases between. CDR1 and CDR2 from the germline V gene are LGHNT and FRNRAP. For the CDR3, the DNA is TGTGCTAGTGCCCCTACGTCGAGTAATCAGCCCCAGCATTTT. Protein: CASAPTSSNQPQHF. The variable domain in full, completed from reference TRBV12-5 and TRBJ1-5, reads DARVTQTPRHKVTEMGQEVTMRCQPILGHNTVFWYRQTMMQGLELLAYFRNRAPLDDSGMPKDRFSAEMPDATLATLKIQPSEPRDSAVYFCASAPTSSNQPQHFGDGTRLSIL.

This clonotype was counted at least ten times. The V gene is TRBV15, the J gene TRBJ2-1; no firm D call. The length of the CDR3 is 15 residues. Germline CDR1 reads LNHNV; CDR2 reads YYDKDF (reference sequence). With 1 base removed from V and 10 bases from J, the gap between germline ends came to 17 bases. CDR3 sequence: CATSRAYSIQGEQFF. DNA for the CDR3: TGTGCCACCAGCAGAGCCTACTCCATCCAAGGAGAGCAGTTCTTC. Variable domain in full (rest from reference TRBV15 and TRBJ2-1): DAMVIQNPRYQVTQFGKPVTLSCSQTLNHNVMYWYQQKSSQAPKLLFHYYDKDFNNEADTPDNFQSRRPNTSFCFLDIRSPGLGDTAMYLCATSRAYSIQGEQFFGPGTRLTVL.

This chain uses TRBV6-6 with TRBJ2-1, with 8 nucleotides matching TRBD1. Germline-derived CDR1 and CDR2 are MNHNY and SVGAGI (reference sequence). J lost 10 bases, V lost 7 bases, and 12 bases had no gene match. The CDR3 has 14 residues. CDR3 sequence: CASTGQGRIAEQFF. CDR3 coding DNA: TGTGCCAGCACAGGACAGGGCCGAATCGCGGAGCAGTTCTTC.

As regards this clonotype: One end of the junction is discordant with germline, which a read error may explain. CDR3 protein: CAISSKRARGETQYF. In DNA form, the CDR3 reads TGTGCCATCAGTTCGAAAAGGGCCCGCGGGGAGACCCAGTACTTC. The rearrangement links TRBV12-3 or TRBV12-4 to TRBJ2-5; a weak D match, TRBD2 (5 bases). This CDR3 region has 15 residues.

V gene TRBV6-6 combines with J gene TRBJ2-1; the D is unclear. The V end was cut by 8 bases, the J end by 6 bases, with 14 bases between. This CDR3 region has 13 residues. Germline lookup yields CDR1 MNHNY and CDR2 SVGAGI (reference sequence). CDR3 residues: CASRRLVGNEQFF. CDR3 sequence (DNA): TGTGCCAGCCGGCGGTTAGTAGGCAATGAGCAGTTCTTC.

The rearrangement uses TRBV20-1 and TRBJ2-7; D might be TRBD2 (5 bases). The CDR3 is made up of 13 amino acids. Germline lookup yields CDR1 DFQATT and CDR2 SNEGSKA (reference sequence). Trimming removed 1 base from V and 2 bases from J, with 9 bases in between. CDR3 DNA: TGCAGTGCTAGAGTAAGCGGCACCTACGAGCAGTACTTC. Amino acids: CSARVSGTYEQYF.

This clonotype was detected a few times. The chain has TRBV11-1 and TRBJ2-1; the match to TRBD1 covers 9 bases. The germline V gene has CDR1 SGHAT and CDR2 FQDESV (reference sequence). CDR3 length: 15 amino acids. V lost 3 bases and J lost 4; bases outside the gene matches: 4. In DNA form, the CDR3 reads TGTGCCAGCAGCTTCCCGGACAGGGGATACAATGAGCAGTTCTTC. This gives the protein CASSFPDRGYNEQFF. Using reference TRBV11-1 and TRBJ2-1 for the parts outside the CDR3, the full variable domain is EAEVAQSPRYKITEKSQAVAFWCDPISGHATLYWYRQILGQGPELLVQFQDESVVDDSQLPKDRFSAERLKGVDSTLKIQPAELGDSAMYLCASSFPDRGYNEQFFGPGTRLTVL.

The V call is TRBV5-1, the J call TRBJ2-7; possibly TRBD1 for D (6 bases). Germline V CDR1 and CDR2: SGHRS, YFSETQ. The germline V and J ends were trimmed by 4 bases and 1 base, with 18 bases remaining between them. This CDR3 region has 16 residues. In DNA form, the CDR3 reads TGCGCCAGCAGCGCCCTCCCCAGGGGACAATCCTACGAGCAGTACTTC. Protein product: CASSALPRGQSYEQYF. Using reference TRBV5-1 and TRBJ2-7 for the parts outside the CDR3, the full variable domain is KAGVTQTPRYLIKTRGQQVTLSCSPISGHRSVSWYQQTPGQGLQFLFEYFSETQRNKGNFPGRFSGRQFSNSRSEMNVSTLELGDSALYLCASSALPRGQSYEQYFGPGTRLTVT.

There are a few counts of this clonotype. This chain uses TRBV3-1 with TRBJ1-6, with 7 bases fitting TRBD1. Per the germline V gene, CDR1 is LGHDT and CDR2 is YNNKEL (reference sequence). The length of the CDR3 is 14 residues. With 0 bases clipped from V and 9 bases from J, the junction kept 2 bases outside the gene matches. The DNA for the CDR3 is TGTGCCAGCAGCCAAGAAGGGGGCAGTTCACCCCTCCACTTT. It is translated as CASSQEGGSSPLHF.

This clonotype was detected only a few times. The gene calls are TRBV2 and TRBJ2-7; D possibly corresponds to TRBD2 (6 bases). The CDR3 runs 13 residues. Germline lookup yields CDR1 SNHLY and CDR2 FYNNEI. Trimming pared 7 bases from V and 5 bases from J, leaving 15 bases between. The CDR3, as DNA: TGTGCCAGCAAGGGCAGCGGAGGGAACGAGCAGTACTTC. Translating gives CASKGSGGNEQYF.